In its sample, the clone carrying this T cell receptor (beta chain) was seen a few times. The record originates from a study of T-cell memory formation after mild COVID-19. Study summary: TCR clusters showed largely donor specificity.

The CDR3 is made up of 14 amino acids. The germline gives CDR1 LGHNA, CDR2 YSLEER. The germline V and J ends were trimmed by 3 bases and 6 bases, with 12 bases remaining between them. Researchers used 5'RACE with constant-segment primers to make TCR alpha and TCR beta cDNA libraries that carry sample barcodes and UMIs. MiXCR was run by TCRdb on the 5' RACE reads, yielding one entry per CDR3 protein. The table lists fewer than 600,000 distinct CDR3 sequences, 20% to 25% of them singletons. The sequencing input was PBMCs or a T cell subset sorted from them (not recorded which). The clonotype originates from an adult woman who had mild COVID-19 (a few samples of this study predate the infection). Cell type and time point are not known. This rearrangement joins TRBV4-3 to TRBJ2-1; the D is unclear. The CDR3 loop reads CASSHDAETNEQFF. The CDR3 nucleotides read TGCGCCAGCAGCCATGATGCAGAGACCAATGAGCAGTTCTTC.